This entry lists 20 T cell receptor beta chains sequenced from one sample in a study of beta chain features in type 1 diabetes. Study observations and caveats: Shorter TCRB CDR3s, moderately but significantly so, marked every one of the four CD4+ subsets in Type 1 diabetes patients.

Their antigens are not known. Expressed TCRB transcripts were sequenced, since all the RNA that had been isolated was reverse transcribed. Generated by immunoSEQ multiplex PCR, the TCRdb table keeps only in-frame clones and is missing some. The sample holds roughly 330,000 clones, about 14% seen once. The specimen was naive CD4+ T cells from blood. The source is a woman between 18 and 29 years old with type 1 diabetes.

In its sample, this clone was seen a few times. The chain couples TRBV30 to TRBJ1-1; D is unresolved. In germline, CDR1 is GTSNPN, CDR2 SVGIG (reference sequence). Deletions cut 1 base from V and 4 bases from J, with 7 bases between. The CDR3 has 12 amino acids. The CDR3 DNA sequence: TGTGCCTGGAGTGAAGGGAGCACTGAAGCTTTCTTT. It encodes CAWSEGSTEAFF.

This clone was detected a few times. J is TRBJ2-1 and V is TRBV28; weak D call: TRBD2 (5 bases). Per the germline V gene, CDR1 is MDHEN and CDR2 is SYDVKM. The CDR3 totals 16 residues. Trimming cost V 4 bases and J 2 bases, with 15 bases left between them. This chain's CDR3 is CASSSSEGDAYNEQFF. CDR3 bases: TGTGCCAGCAGTTCCTCTGAGGGAGACGCCTACAATGAGCAGTTCTTC.

V and J are TRBV19 and TRBJ2-2; tentative D call: TRBD2 (6 bases). The CDR3 sequence is 15 residues long. CDR1 and CDR2 (germline): LNHDA, SQIVND (reference sequence). V was pared by 0 bases and J by 4 bases, with 9 bases between. In DNA form, the CDR3 reads TGTGCCAGTAGTATAGAGACTAGTGTCACCGGGGAGCTGTTTTTT. Translating gives CASSIETSVTGELFF.

The genes are TRBV6-5 and TRBJ1-1; 12 positions agree with TRBD1. The CDR3 length is 15 residues. The germline CDR1 and CDR2 sequences are MNHEY and SVGAGI. The junction had 6 bases not matched to a gene; V was cut back by 5 bases and J by 5 bases. CDR3 in DNA: TGTGCCAGCAGTCCCGGGACAGGGGGCCTAACTGAAGCTTTCTTT. Its translation: CASSPGTGGLTEAFF.

This sequence joins TRBV21-1 and TRBJ2-1; the table's D call TRBD2 went unverified against the DNA. TRBV21-1 represents a pseudogene. The CDR3 is 16 residues long. The CDR3 protein is CASSKDPGGSDNEQFF. The DNA of the CDR3 is TGTGCCAGCAGCAAAGATCCGGGAGGTTCGGACAATGAGCAGTTCTTC.

The chain is built from TRBV11-2 and TRBJ2-1; 13 bases line up with TRBD2. Trimming removed 4 bases from V and 9 bases from J; junction bases left unmatched: 6. This CDR3 spans 15 amino acids. CDR1 SGHAT and CDR2 FQNNGV come from the germline V gene. The CDR3 region has the DNA TGTGCCAGCAGCTCCACTAGCGGGAGGGTTGGTGAGCAGTTCTTC. This sequence encodes CASSSTSGRVGEQFF.

J is TRBJ2-5 and V is TRBV18; perhaps TRBD2 as D (6 bases). The V gene's germline CDR1 is KGHSH and CDR2 LQKENI. Trimming removed 3 bases at V and 3 bases at J, with 11 bases between. This CDR3 has 14 residues. The CDR3 spells CASSPRDWEETQYF. CDR3 coding DNA: TGTGCCAGCTCACCTCGGGACTGGGAAGAGACCCAGTACTTC. The full variable domain, in which reference TRBV18 and TRBJ2-5 provide the parts outside the CDR3, is NAGVMQNPRHLVRRRGQEARLRCSPMKGHSHVYWYRQLPEEGLKFMVYLQKENIIDESGMPKERFSAEFPKEGPSILRIQQVVRGDSAAYFCASSPRDWEETQYFGPGTRLLVL.

The V and J genes are TRBV5-1 and TRBJ2-1; a possible D gene is TRBD2 (5 bases). The germline CDR1 and CDR2 sequences are SGHRS and YFSETQ. This CDR3 spans 15 amino acids. V was clipped by 0 bases and J by 5 bases, with 12 bases between them. CDR3 in amino acids: CASSLGLSLNNEQFF. In DNA, the CDR3 is TGCGCCAGCAGCTTGGGACTATCGCTTAACAATGAGCAGTTCTTC.

Only a few counts were recorded for this clone. This CDR3 is CASSLEGARAPETQYF. The CDR3 DNA reads as TGTGCCAGCAGCCTCGAGGGGGCCCGGGCACCGGAGACCCAGTACTTC. This chain joins TRBV5-4 and TRBJ2-5; 7 bases line up with TRBD1. CDR3 length equals 16 residues. With V trimmed by 4 bases and J by 5 bases, 14 bases remained unmatched. CDR1 SGHNT and CDR2 YYREEE come from the germline V gene (reference sequence).

This chain joins TRBV28 and TRBJ1-5; 10 positions match TRBD1. Germline CDR1 MDHEN, CDR2 SYDVKM. This CDR3 has 12 residues. The CDR3 loop is CAGTGEGQPQHF. The CDR3 nucleotides are TGTGCTGGGACAGGGGAAGGGCAGCCCCAGCATTTT.

The CDR3 protein is CASSLSGTAQETQYF. The CDR3, as DNA: TGCGCCAGCAGCTTGAGTGGGACAGCACAAGAGACCCAGTACTTC. The chain carries TRBV5-1 and TRBJ2-5; 7 bases agree with TRBD1. Germline V gives CDR1 SGHRS, CDR2 YFSETQ. There are 15 residues in the CDR3. V lost 1 base, J lost 2 bases, and 5 bases stayed unmatched.

The CDR3 is CASSVGRQGIDGYTF. The CDR3 DNA reads as TGTGCCAGCAGCGTAGGACGGCAGGGAATAGATGGCTACACCTTC. The V and J genes are TRBV9 and TRBJ1-2, with D perhaps TRBD1 (5 bases). The CDR3 is made up of 15 amino acids. The germline V and J ends were trimmed by 0 bases and 6 bases, with 15 bases remaining between them. CDR1 is SGDLS, CDR2 YYNGEE, per germline.

This clone was seen more than once but under ten times. The chain joins TRBV10-3 to TRBJ2-3; D is possibly TRBD1 (6 bases). The CDR3 has 18 amino acids. Germline CDR1 reads ENHRY; CDR2 reads SYGVKD. The V end was cut by 3 bases, the J end by 0 bases, with 19 bases between. CDR3 nucleotide sequence: TGTGCCATCAGTGAAACGTACACAGGGCTGGGGAGCACAGATACGCAGTATTTT. It is translated as CAISETYTGLGSTDTQYF.

This clone appeared a few times. The V call is TRBV29-1, the J call TRBJ2-5; TRBD2 matches at 9 bases. Germline V gives CDR1 SQVTM, CDR2 ANQGSEA. V lost 4 bases, J lost 3 bases, and 0 bases stayed unmatched. CDR3 length: 12 residues. Here the CDR3 reads CSVGTSEETQYF. DNA for the CDR3: TGCAGCGTTGGGACTAGCGAAGAGACCCAGTACTTC.

V usage is TRBV7-9 and J usage is TRBJ2-7; 11 nucleotides align to TRBD1. Trimming cost V 3 bases and J 3 bases; bases outside gene matches: 4. The CDR3 sequence is 15 residues long. In germline, CDR1 is SEHNR, CDR2 FQNEAQ (reference sequence). CDR3 coding DNA: TGTGCCAGCAGCTTGGACAGGGGGCTAAACTACGAGCAGTACGTC. It encodes CASSLDRGLNYEQYV.

This clone was counted only a few times. J is TRBJ2-7 and V is TRBV5-1, with 11 bases fitting TRBD1. This CDR3 has 15 amino acids. Germline assignment: CDR1 SGHRS and CDR2 YFSETQ. J was trimmed by 4 bases and V by 2 bases; bases with no gene match: 5. The CDR3 sequence is CASSFDGQGAYEQYF. The CDR3 nucleotides read TGCGCCAGCAGCTTCGATGGACAGGGGGCATACGAGCAGTACTTC.

This chain connects TRBV29-1 to TRBJ2-5; 10 bases map to TRBD1. Trimming at V came to 7 bases and at J to 5 bases, leaving 7 bases not matched to a gene. The CDR3 runs to 13 residues. Germline assignment: CDR1 SQVTM and CDR2 ANQGSEA. CDR3 coding DNA: TGCAGCGCCCGACAGGGGGCAGGGGAGACCCAGTACTTC. Its protein is CSARQGAGETQYF.

This clone has only a few counts. V and J are TRBV30 and TRBJ1-1; 7 positions match TRBD1. Germline V gives CDR1 GTSNPN, CDR2 SVGIG (reference sequence). This CDR3 region has 13 residues. The trim removed 2 bases at V and 4 bases at J, leaving 4 bases unmatched. The DNA for the CDR3 is TGTGCCTGGAGTCTGACAGGGCCCACTGAAGCTTTCTTT. It yields the protein CAWSLTGPTEAFF.

The V and J genes are TRBV7-2 and TRBJ2-6, with D tentatively TRBD1 (6 bases). CDR1 is SGHTA, CDR2 FQGNSA, per germline. This CDR3 comprises 18 residues. The germline V and J ends were trimmed by 5 bases and 0 bases, with 17 bases remaining between them. The CDR3 region has the DNA TGTGCCAGCAGCGGAAGGGACAAGGATCTCTCTGGGGCCAACGTCCTGACTTTC. Translation gives CASSGRDKDLSGANVLTF.

The sample holds a few counts of this clone. The V and J genes are TRBV30 and TRBJ2-2; TRBD1 matches at 7 bases. Losses at the gene ends were 2 bases for V and 4 bases for J; bases not matched to a gene: 16. This CDR3 has 18 amino acids. Germline V gene lookup returns CDR1 GTSNPN and CDR2 SVGIG (reference sequence). CDR3 nucleotides: TGTGCCTGGAGTCCGGCGACAGGGAGATATACCCCCACCGGGGAGCTGTTTTTT. It specifies CAWSPATGRYTPTGELFF.